Given below is one TCR beta chain in context. The antigen remains unidentified. The repertoire was sequenced with immunoSEQ multiplex PCR; TCRdb's copy has only in-frame clones and lacks some. This sample has over 85,000 clones, with almost 90% found just once. The data were obtained in a study of T cell responses to AZD1222 COVID-19 vaccine. Study results and caveats: White British people made up most donors, females outnumbered males, and clonal diversity was possibly underestimated.

In germline, CDR1 is SGHNT, CDR2 YYREEE (reference sequence). Trimming stripped 3 bases from V and 3 bases from J, with 12 bases between. The CDR3 length is 15 residues. This material consisted of peripheral blood, taken on day 0 of AZD1222 vaccination. This TCR derives from an adult in good health. The chain combines TRBV5-4 with TRBJ2-2; either TRBD1 or TRBD2 may supply D (5 bases each). The CDR3 nucleotides are TGTGCCAGCAGCTCAGGCTGGGGGTACACCGGGGAGCTGTTTTTT. Translated, it gives CASSSGWGYTGELFF.